This TCR beta chain was sequenced for a study of T cell repertoires in cytomegalovirus infection (dated by TCRdb to the late 2010s). About the study as a whole: Recently identified HLA-C-restricted CMV epitopes, whose presentation resists viral immunomodulation, were targeted by peptide stimulations together with well-studied HLA-B-restricted epitopes. The HLA type of each donor mattered for the analysis, because public TCR beta signatures pointed to carriage of CMV infection along with the matching HLA type.

Here is what the overall study found, with its caveats: In both this cohort and an independent roughly 400-donor cohort, the cumulative frequency of public TCR beta family members distinguished carriers of CMV infection plus the relevant HLA type. The ex vivo response was dominated by HLA-C-restricted CMV-specific TCR beta clonotypes, and the single most frequent clonotype in two of eight donors was supplied by these HLA-C-restricted clonotypes.

In the paper's terms, the treatment or condition label means: in vitro stimulation with specific CMV peptide epitopes to enrich CMV-specific T cells. The CDR3 measures 16 amino acids from cysteine to phenylalanine. Only CDR3 DNA remains: 48 bases, in frame from the first base. V gives up 4 bases and J gives up 4 bases, and the segment between their germline ends measures 17 bases. The germline V gene (reference sequence) gives CDR1 as LNHDA and CDR2 as SQIVND. Data came from an Illumina HiSeq 1500. In-frame beta chains were kept once TCRdb had trimmed the public reads at Q25 with fastp and called clones with MiXCR. Entries that share a CDR3 protein sequence are merged under the most common genes and DNA. The sample data list just over 450,000 distinct CDR3 sequences, and about 42% of these were observed just once. The top ten clones comprise about 41% of the sample. Regarding this clonotype: Its recognized antigen is unknown. No base qualities exist here, and no much larger clone lies one base off it.

Specimen: cultured PBMCs, collected from culture after CMV antigen stimulation. Recombination connected TRBV19 to TRBJ2-1, and the D gene may be TRBD1, 5 bases matching. This sequence originates from a human donor in good health (CMV status not recorded). Some clones in this sample may be carry-over from other donors' samples. The DNA reads TGTGCCAGTAGTAAGGGCTGGCAGGGCTCATACAATGAGCAGTTCTTC. It translates as CASSKGWQGSYNEQFF.